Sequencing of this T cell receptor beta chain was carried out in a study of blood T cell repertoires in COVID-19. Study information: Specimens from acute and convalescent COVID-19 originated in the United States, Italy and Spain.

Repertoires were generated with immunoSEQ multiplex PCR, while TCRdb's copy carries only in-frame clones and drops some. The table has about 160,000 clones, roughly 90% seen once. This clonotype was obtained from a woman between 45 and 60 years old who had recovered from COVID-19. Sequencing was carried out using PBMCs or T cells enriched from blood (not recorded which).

CDR3 sequence reads: CASRGGQGWSEAFF. The CDR3, as DNA: TGTGCCAGCAGGGGGGGACAGGGGTGGTCAGAAGCTTTCTTT. The chain combines TRBV6-5 with TRBJ1-1, with TRBD1 matching over 10 bases. CDR3 length equals 14 residues. The trim removed 6 bases at V and 8 bases at J, leaving 9 bases unmatched. Per germline, CDR1 MNHEY and CDR2 SVGAGI.